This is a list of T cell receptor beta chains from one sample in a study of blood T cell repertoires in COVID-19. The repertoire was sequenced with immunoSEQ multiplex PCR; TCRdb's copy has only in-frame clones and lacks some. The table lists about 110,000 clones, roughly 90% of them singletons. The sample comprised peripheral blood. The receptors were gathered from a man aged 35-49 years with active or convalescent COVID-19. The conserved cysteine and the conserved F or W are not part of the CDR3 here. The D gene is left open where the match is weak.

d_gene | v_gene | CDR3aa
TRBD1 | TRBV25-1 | ASSDSQGAFGYT
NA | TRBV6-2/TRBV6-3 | ASSYRRKTGLTNEKLF
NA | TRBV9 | ASSLKEGGYT
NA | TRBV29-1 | SVNRLTVDSNQPQH
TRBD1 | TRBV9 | ASSDRGQALDEQY
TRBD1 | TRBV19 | ASSLGTGGNEQF
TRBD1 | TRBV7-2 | ASSLRGQGSYEQY
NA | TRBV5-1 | ASNRGANTEAF
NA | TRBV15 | ATSRDVTGGNQPQH
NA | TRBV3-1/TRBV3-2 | ASSQVTDTQY
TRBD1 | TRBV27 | ASSPGQGARGANVLT
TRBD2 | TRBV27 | ASSSVLAAYTGELF
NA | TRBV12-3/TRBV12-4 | ASTPGGNEQF
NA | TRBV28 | ASSPERNRAWNEQF
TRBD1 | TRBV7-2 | ASSLPASRDRTYGYT
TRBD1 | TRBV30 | AWSDNKGTGKTYGYT
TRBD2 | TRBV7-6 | ASSLRILAGSGNEQF
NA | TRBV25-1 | ASSDRGYNEKLF
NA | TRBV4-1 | ASSQQYQETQY
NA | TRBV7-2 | ASSPDSYGYT
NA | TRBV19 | ASSRPGNQPQH
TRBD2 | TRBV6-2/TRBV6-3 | ASSYTGTSYNEQF
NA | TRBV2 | ASSGGQLNTEAF
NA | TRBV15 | ATSRTDYEYGYT
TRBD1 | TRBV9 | ASSVLGQGTTGELF
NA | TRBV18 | ASSPDRTGELF